The 20 T cell receptor beta chains below all came from one sample that was sequenced in a study of PD-1 blockade in classical Hodgkin lymphoma. The data were produced by immunoSEQ multiplex PCR, yet TCRdb's version contains in-frame clones alone and is incomplete. Among 13,000 to 15,000 clones, about 83% were seen once, and the ten largest hold 22%. Every patient was affected by relapse after autologous stem cell transplantation, while exposure to brentuximab vedotin was not uniform. The sequencing here drew on peripheral blood mononuclear cells (PBMCs), taken at baseline. The receptors were sampled from a human donor with classical Hodgkin lymphoma.

This chain links TRBV6-5 with TRBJ1-1; 9 positions agree with TRBD1. Per the germline V gene, CDR1 is MNHEY and CDR2 is SVGAGI. The trim removed 1 base at V and 1 base at J, leaving 1 base unmatched. The CDR3 is 15 amino acids. The CDR3 bases are TGTGCCAGCAGTTACTTGACAGGGGGGAACACTGAAGCTTTCTTT. Encoded protein: CASSYLTGGNTEAFF.

V usage is TRBV7-3 and J usage is TRBJ1-5; D is unclear. Germline values: CDR1 SGHTA, CDR2 FQGTGA. There are 15 residues in the CDR3. V was cut by 2 bases and J by 0 bases, with 8 bases left in between. CDR3 amino acids: CASSLEGNSNQPQHF. CDR3 sequence (DNA): TGTGCCAGCAGCTTAGAGGGAAATAGCAATCAGCCCCAGCATTTT.

This sequence joins TRBV14 and TRBJ2-3; D is ambiguous. The CDR3 spans 18 residues. The germline V gene encodes CDR1 SGHDN and CDR2 FVKESK. The V and J ends lost 0 bases and 8 bases respectively, with 24 bases between them. This CDR3 reads CASSQDWPLAGRVATQYF. The CDR3 DNA follows: TGTGCCAGCAGCCAAGACTGGCCTCTGGCAGGTCGGGTCGCTACGCAGTATTTT.

J is TRBJ2-2 and V is TRBV7-3, with D unresolved. The CDR3 consists of 14 residues. Germline values: CDR1 SGHTA, CDR2 FQGTGA. The V end was cut by 8 bases, the J end by 1 base, with 11 bases between. CDR3 sequence (DNA): TGTGCCAGCGGGCCGTCAAAGAACACCGGGGAGCTGTTTTTT. Protein: CASGPSKNTGELFF.

V gene TRBV6-6 combines with J gene TRBJ1-4; tentatively, D is TRBD1 (5 bases). Trimming left V 6 bases short and J 5 bases short, with 13 bases between. The CDR3 runs to 14 residues. Germline loops: CDR1 MNHNY, CDR2 SVGAGI (reference sequence). As DNA, the CDR3 is TGTGCCAGCAGCCGGACACTGGGGAATGAAAAACTGTTTTTT. Translation gives CASSRTLGNEKLFF.

The chain has TRBV27 and TRBJ2-7; D is perhaps TRBD1 (7 bases). The germline V gene encodes CDR1 MNHEY and CDR2 SMNVEV (reference sequence). CDR3 length: 15 residues. V dropped 5 bases and J dropped 2 bases, with 16 bases sitting between them. CDR3 bases: TGTGCCAGCAGTGTACTGGGGGGACAGACCTACGAGCAGTACTTC. Translated, it gives CASSVLGGQTYEQYF.

The chain links TRBV19 to TRBJ2-7; a possible D gene is TRBD2 (7 bases). V was shortened by 10 bases and J by 6 bases, with 13 bases between the two germline ends. The CDR3 spans 11 residues. Germline-derived CDR1 and CDR2 are LNHDA and SQIVND (reference sequence). The CDR3 region is CATSRGGEQYF. The CDR3 bases are TGTGCCACCTCTAGGGGGGGCGAGCAGTACTTC.

This chain joins TRBV10-3 and TRBJ1-4, with TRBD1 matching 9 bases. The V and J ends lost 2 bases and 5 bases, in that order; junction bases with no gene match: 0. The CDR3 extends over 14 amino acids. In germline, CDR1 is ENHRY, CDR2 SYGVKD. The CDR3 reads CAISEGTGNEKLFF. As DNA, the CDR3 is TGTGCCATCAGTGAGGGGACAGGGAATGAAAAACTGTTTTTT.

The J gene is TRBJ2-3, the V gene TRBV7-2; 12 bases map to TRBD2. The ends lost 5 bases at V and 0 bases at J; junction bases unmatched: 6. This CDR3 has 17 residues. Per germline, CDR1 SGHTA and CDR2 FQGNSA. For the CDR3, the DNA is TGTGCCAGCAGCCTCAGAGGGACTAGCGGGAGCACAGATACGCAGTATTTT. This sequence encodes CASSLRGTSGSTDTQYF.

The table lists this clone with a count of one. V usage is TRBV7-8 and J usage is TRBJ2-7; a weak D match, TRBD2 (5 bases). V gave up 4 bases and J gave up 3 bases, with 13 bases separating them. Germline CDR1 and CDR2: SGHVS and FQNEAQ. CDR3 length: 14 amino acids. CDR3: CASSSRETHYEQYF. CDR3 coding DNA: TGTGCCAGCAGCTCGAGGGAAACTCACTACGAGCAGTACTTC.

The chain recombines TRBV5-1 with TRBJ1-1; 7 bases are a match to TRBD1. The CDR3 contains 15 residues. Trimming took 3 bases from V and 0 from J; bases not matched to a gene: 5. CDR1 SGHRS and CDR2 YFSETQ come from the germline V gene. CDR3 protein: CASSSLQGLNTEAFF. Written as DNA, the CDR3 is TGCGCCAGCAGCTCCCTACAGGGGCTGAACACTGAAGCTTTCTTT. Drawing the rest from reference TRBV5-1 and TRBJ1-1, the complete variable domain is KAGVTQTPRYLIKTRGQQVTLSCSPISGHRSVSWYQQTPGQGLQFLFEYFSETQRNKGNFPGRFSGRQFSNSRSEMNVSTLELGDSALYLCASSSLQGLNTEAFFGQGTRLTVV.

The chain joins TRBV5-1 to TRBJ1-4; no definite D call. The CDR3 is made up of 15 amino acids. V was trimmed by 3 bases and J by 2 bases, leaving 11 bases between them. Looked up from germline, CDR1 is SGHRS and CDR2 is YFSETQ. The CDR3 is CASSSATSTNEKLFF. DNA for the CDR3: TGCGCCAGCAGCTCGGCGACAAGTACTAATGAAAAACTGTTTTTT.

V gene TRBV6-5 combines with J gene TRBJ2-2, with D perhaps TRBD1 (5 bases). This CDR3 spans 15 amino acids. Trimming took 2 bases from V and 6 from J, leaving 13 bases between them. CDR1 and CDR2 from the germline V gene are MNHEY and SVGAGI. The CDR3 DNA reads as TGTGCCAGCAGTTACAGGGGCCAACCCCCCGGGGAGCTGTTTTTT. Translation: CASSYRGQPPGELFF.

The genes are TRBV5-6 and TRBJ1-1, with D unclear. Per germline, CDR1 SGHDT and CDR2 YYEEEE. This CDR3 is built from 12 residues. The germline V and J ends were trimmed by 1 base and 6 bases, with 7 bases remaining between them. CDR3 coding DNA: TGTGCCAGCAGCTTGAACGGGGCTGAAGCTTTCTTT. Protein sequence: CASSLNGAEAFF.

The chain couples TRBV19 to TRBJ1-1, with D tentatively TRBD1 (5 bases). The CDR3 contains 14 residues. V shed 7 bases and J shed 4 bases, with 16 bases lying between them. CDR1 and CDR2 (germline): LNHDA, SQIVND (reference sequence). The CDR3 sequence: CASTTVSRGTEAFF. The CDR3 bases are TGTGCCAGTACCACAGTCTCGAGGGGCACTGAAGCTTTCTTT.

CDR3 in amino acids: CASLLNTEAFF. The CDR3 region has the DNA TGTGCCAGCTTGTTGAACACTGAAGCTTTCTTT. The chain carries TRBV28 and TRBJ1-1, with D unresolved. In germline, CDR1 is MDHEN, CDR2 SYDVKM. The ends were cut back, 8 bases at V and 0 bases at J, with 4 bases in the middle. The CDR3 has 11 amino acids.

The J gene is TRBJ2-7, the V gene TRBV23-1; possible D gene TRBD1, 6 bases. TRBV23-1 falls under the ORF class, with uncertain function. The V end was cut by 4 bases, the J end by 0 bases, with 16 bases between. The CDR3 contains 16 residues. The CDR3 protein is CASSPSLGQSSYEQYF. CDR3 DNA sequence: TGCGCCAGCAGTCCATCCTTAGGACAGAGCTCCTACGAGCAGTACTTC.

The chain employs TRBV20-1 and TRBJ2-7; D gene uncertain. Per the germline V gene, CDR1 is DFQATT and CDR2 is SNEGSKA (reference sequence). The V gene lost 5 bases and the J gene lost 4 bases, with 9 bases spanning the gap. The CDR3 runs 11 residues. DNA for the CDR3: TGCAGTGCTGGGAAAGGGTACGAGCAGTACTTC. This encodes CSAGKGYEQYF.

V gene TRBV18 combines with J gene TRBJ1-2; a weak D match, TRBD1 (5 bases). Per the germline V gene, CDR1 is KGHSH and CDR2 is LQKENI. This CDR3 has 17 amino acids. The germline V and J ends were trimmed by 1 base and 3 bases, with 18 bases remaining between them. The DNA for the CDR3 is TGTGCCAGCTCACCACGGGGACCAAGTGTTGGTGACTATGGCTACACCTTC. This sequence encodes CASSPRGPSVGDYGYTF.

The rearrangement joins TRBV5-1 to TRBJ2-7; possibly TRBD2 for D (5 bases). Germline values: CDR1 SGHRS, CDR2 YFSETQ. The CDR3 runs 15 residues. Between the trimmed V and J ends, which lost 0 bases and 4 bases, there was a span of 14 bases. The CDR3 region is CASSLETPGSYEQYF. CDR3 nucleotide sequence: TGCGCCAGCAGCTTGGAGACCCCTGGGAGTTACGAGCAGTACTTC.